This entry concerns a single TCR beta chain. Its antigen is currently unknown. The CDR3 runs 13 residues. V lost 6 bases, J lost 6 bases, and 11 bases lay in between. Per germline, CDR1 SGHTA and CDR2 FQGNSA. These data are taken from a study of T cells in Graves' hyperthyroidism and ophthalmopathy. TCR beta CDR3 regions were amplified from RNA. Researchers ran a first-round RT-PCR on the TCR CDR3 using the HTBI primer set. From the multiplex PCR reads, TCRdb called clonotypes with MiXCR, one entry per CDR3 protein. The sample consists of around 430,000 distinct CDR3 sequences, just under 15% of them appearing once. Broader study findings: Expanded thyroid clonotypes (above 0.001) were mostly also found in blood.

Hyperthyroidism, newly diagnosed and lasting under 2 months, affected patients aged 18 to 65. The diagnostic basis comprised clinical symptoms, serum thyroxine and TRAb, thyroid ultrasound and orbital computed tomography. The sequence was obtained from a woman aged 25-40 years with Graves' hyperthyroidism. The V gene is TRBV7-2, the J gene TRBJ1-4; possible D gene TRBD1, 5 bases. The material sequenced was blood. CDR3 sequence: CASSRQRDEKLFF. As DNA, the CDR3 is TGTGCCAGCAGTCGACAGAGGGATGAAAAACTGTTTTTT.